This T cell receptor (beta chain) was identified in a study of blood T cells in healthy people across ages. Extraction of total RNA produced a minimum of 5.5 micrograms from each sample. This CDR3 spans 15 amino acids. CDR1 is SGHAT and CDR2 is FQNNGV in the germline V gene. PCR was performed a second time for about 6 to 12 cycles using a sample-barcoded 5' primer and a J-beta primer mix. Each TCR beta cDNA got a 12-nucleotide random molecular identifier. TCRdb called the 5' RACE reads again in MiXCR, with one record for every CDR3 protein. The sample lists around 900,000 distinct CDR3 sequences; 29% were seen once.

The sample consisted of blood. This TCR came from a woman aged 80 or older in good health. The chain employs TRBV11-2 and TRBJ2-5; 8 bases agree with TRBD2. The J call is uncertain, as TRBJ2-1 better fits the DNA end. CDR3 protein: CASSLGLRGEETQFF. The CDR3 nucleotides read TGTGCCAGCAGCTTAGGCTTGCGGGGGGAAGAGACCCAGTTCTTC.